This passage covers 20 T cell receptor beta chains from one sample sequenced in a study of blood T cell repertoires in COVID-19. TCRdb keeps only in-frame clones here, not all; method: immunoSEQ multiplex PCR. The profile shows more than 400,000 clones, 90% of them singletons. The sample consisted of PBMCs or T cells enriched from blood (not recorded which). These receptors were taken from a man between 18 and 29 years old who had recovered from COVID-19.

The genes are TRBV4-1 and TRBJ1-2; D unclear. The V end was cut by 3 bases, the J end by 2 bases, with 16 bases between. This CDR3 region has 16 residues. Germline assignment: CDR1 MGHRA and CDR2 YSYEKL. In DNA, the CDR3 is TGCGCCAGCAGCCACAATACTCCGATCCTAAACTATGGCTACACCTTC. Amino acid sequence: CASSHNTPILNYGYTF.

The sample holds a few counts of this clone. CDR3 amino acids: CAWSVGRDYGYTF. CDR3 DNA: TGTGCCTGGAGTGTGGGCAGGGACTATGGCTACACCTTC. The chain employs TRBV30 and TRBJ1-2, with D possibly being TRBD1 (5 bases). The germline V and J ends were trimmed by 0 bases and 3 bases, with 8 bases remaining between them. The V gene's germline CDR1 is GTSNPN and CDR2 SVGIG (reference sequence). The CDR3 has 13 amino acids.

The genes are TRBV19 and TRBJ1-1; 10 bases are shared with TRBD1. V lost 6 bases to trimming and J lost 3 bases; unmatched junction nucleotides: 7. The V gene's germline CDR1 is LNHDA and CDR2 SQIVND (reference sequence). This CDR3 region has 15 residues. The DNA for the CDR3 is TGTGCCAGTAGCCCGGGACAGGGGCCACACACTGAAGCTTTCTTT. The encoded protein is CASSPGQGPHTEAFF.

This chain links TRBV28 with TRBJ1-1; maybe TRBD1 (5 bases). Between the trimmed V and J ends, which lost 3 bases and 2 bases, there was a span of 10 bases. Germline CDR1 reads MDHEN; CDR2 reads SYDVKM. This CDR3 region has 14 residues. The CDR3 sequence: CASSLRGINTEAFF. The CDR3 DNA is TGTGCCAGCAGTTTGCGGGGGATTAACACTGAAGCTTTCTTT.

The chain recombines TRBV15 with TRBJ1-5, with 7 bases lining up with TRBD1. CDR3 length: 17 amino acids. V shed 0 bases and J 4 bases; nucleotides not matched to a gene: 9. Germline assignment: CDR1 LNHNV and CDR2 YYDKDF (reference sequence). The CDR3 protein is CATSRDRGDSHNQPQHF. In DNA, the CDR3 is TGTGCCACCAGCAGAGATCGTGGGGACAGTCATAATCAGCCCCAGCATTTT.

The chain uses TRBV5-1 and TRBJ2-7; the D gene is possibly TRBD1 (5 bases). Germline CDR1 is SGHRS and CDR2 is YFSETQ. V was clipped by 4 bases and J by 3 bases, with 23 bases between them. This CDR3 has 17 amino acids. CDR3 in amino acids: CASSQGPARLGNYEQYF. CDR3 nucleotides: TGCGCCAGCAGCCAGGGTCCGGCGCGGTTGGGTAACTACGAGCAGTACTTC.

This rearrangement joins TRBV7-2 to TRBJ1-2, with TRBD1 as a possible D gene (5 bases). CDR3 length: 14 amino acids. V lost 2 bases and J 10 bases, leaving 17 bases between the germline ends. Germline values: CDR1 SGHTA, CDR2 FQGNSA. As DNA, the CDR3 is TGTGCCAGCAGCTTATTAATCAGGGTCGAAGACTACACCTTC. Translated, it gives CASSLLIRVEDYTF.

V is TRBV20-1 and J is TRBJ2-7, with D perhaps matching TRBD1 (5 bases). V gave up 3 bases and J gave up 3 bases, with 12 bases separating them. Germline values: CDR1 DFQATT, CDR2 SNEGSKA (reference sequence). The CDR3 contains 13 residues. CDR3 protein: CSASEGQDYEQYF. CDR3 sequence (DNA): TGCAGTGCTAGTGAAGGACAAGACTACGAGCAGTACTTC.

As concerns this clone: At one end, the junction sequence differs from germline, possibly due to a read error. CDR3 coding DNA: TGCGCCAGCAGCCAAGATCAATCAGGGGGCAAGCAGCCCCAGCATTTT. Translated, it gives CASSQDQSGGKQPQHF. The V gene is TRBV4-1, the J gene TRBJ1-5; 8 nucleotides line up with TRBD1. Per germline, CDR1 MGHRA and CDR2 YSYEKL. This CDR3 comprises 16 residues.

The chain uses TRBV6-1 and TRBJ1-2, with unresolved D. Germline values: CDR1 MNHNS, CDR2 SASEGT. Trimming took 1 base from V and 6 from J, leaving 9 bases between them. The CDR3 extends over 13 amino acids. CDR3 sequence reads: CASSEVIRDGYTF. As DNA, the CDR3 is TGTGCCAGCAGTGAAGTGATCCGCGATGGCTACACCTTC.

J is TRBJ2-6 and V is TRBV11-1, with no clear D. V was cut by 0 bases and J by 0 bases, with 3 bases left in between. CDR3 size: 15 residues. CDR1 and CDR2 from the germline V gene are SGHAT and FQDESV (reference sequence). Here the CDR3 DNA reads TGTGCCAGCAGCTTAGCCCTCTCTGGGGCCAACGTCCTGACTTTC. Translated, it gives CASSLALSGANVLTF.

This chain's CDR3 is CASSYPTLKRSFIFF. CDR3 nucleotides: TGTGCCAGCAGTTACCCCACACTGAAGCGAAGTTTTATCTTCTTT. The chain recombines TRBV6-5 with TRBJ1-1; D gene unclear. CDR1 MNHEY and CDR2 SVGAGI come from the germline V gene. The CDR3 runs to 15 residues. Trimming removed 2 bases from V and 14 bases from J, with 24 bases in between.

CDR3 loop: CASSLTKGEKLFF. The DNA for the CDR3 is TGTGCCAGCAGTTTGACTAAAGGGGAAAAACTGTTTTTT. The chain uses TRBV28 and TRBJ1-4; D not certain. The ends were cut back, 3 bases at V and 8 bases at J, with 10 bases in the middle. Germline loops: CDR1 MDHEN, CDR2 SYDVKM. The CDR3 sequence is 13 residues long.

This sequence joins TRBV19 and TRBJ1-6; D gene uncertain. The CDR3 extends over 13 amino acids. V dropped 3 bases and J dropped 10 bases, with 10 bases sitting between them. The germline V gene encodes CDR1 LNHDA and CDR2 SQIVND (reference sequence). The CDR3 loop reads CASSIIPESPLHF. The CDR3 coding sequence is TGTGCCAGTAGTATCATCCCAGAATCACCCCTCCACTTT.

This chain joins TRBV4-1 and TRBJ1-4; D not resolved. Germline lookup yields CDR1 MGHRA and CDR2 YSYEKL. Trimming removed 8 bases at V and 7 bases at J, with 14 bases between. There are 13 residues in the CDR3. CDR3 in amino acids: CASSVTSSEKLFF. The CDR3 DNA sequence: TGCGCCAGCTCCGTCACGAGTAGTGAAAAACTGTTTTTT.

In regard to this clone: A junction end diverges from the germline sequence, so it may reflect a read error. The CDR3 is CASSQGQGVHSPLHF. The CDR3, as DNA: TGTGCCAGCAGTCAAGGTCAGGGTGTCCATTCACCCCTCCACTTT. The chain is built from TRBV14 and TRBJ1-6, with D perhaps matching TRBD1 (5 bases). CDR3 length: 15 residues. Looked up from germline, CDR1 is SGHDN and CDR2 is FVKESK.

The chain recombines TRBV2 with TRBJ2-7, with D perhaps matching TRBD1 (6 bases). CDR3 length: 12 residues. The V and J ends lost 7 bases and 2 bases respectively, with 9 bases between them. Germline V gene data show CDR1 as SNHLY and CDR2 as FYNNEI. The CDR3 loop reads CASINRAYEQYF. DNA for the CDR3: TGTGCCAGCATAAACAGGGCCTACGAGCAGTACTTC. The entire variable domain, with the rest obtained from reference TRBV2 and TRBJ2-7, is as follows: EPEVTQTPSHQVTQMGQEVILRCVPISNHLYFYWYRQILGQKVEFLVSFYNNEISEKSEIFDDQFSVERPDGSNFTLKIRSTKLEDSAMYFCASINRAYEQYFGPGTRLTVT.

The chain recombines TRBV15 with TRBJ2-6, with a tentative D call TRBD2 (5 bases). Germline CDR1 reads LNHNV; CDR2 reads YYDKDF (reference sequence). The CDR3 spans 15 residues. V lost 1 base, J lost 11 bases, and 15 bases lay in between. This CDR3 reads CATSRGEPTAHVLTF. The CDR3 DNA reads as TGTGCCACCAGCAGAGGGGAGCCAACCGCACACGTCCTGACTTTC.

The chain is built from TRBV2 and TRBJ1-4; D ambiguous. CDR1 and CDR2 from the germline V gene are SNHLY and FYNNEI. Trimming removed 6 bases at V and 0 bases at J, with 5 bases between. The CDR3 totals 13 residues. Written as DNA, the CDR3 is TGTGCCAGCAGGCGGTCAACTAATGAAAAACTGTTTTTT. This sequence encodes CASRRSTNEKLFF.

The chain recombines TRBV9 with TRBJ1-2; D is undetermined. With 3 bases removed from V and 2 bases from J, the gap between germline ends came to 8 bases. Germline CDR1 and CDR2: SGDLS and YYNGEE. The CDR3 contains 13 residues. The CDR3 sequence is CASSGRRNYGYTF. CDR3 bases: TGTGCCAGCAGCGGTAGGAGGAACTATGGCTACACCTTC.